The 8 T cell receptor beta chains below come from one sample, sequenced in a study of blood T cell repertoires in COVID-19 (dated by TCRdb to the early 2020s). The library came from the immunoSEQ multiplex PCR assay. This immuneACCESS table, as held by TCRdb, lists in-frame sequences with V and J called but not all clones. Of the missing ones, under half trace to an unresolved V gene in checked studies; the others have no known cause. The sample has about 120,000 clones on record, roughly 80% of them singletons. The biggest ten clones account for under 3% of the sample. Input material: peripheral blood. These receptors all come from a man younger than 45 with acute or convalescent COVID-19.

The genes are TRBV5-1 and TRBJ1-1; no definite D call. The germline gives CDR1 SGHRS, CDR2 YFSETQ. This CDR3 region has 13 residues. Trimming took off 4 bases at V and 1 base at J, with 8 bases between the two ends. Written as DNA, the CDR3 is TGCGCCAGCAGCCTGACTCCGAACACTGAAGCTTTCTTT. Protein product: CASSLTPNTEAFF. Full variable domain (rest looked up from reference TRBV5-1 and TRBJ1-1): KAGVTQTPRYLIKTRGQQVTLSCSPISGHRSVSWYQQTPGQGLQFLFEYFSETQRNKGNFPGRFSGRQFSNSRSEMNVSTLELGDSALYLCASSLTPNTEAFFGQGTRLTVV.

The CDR3 DNA reads as TGTGCCAGCAGCTTAGACTGGACTAGCGGGGTACGATCCTCTAGCACAGATACGCAGTATTTT. It codes for CASSLDWTSGVRSSSTDTQYF. The chain joins TRBV7-3 to TRBJ2-3, with TRBD2 matching 12 bases. Losses at the gene ends were 2 bases for V and 0 bases for J; bases not matched to a gene: 15. Germline-derived CDR1 and CDR2 are SGHTA and FQGTGA. This CDR3 has 21 residues. The whole variable domain, remainder taken from reference TRBV7-3 and TRBJ2-3, is GAGVSQTPSNKVTEKGKYVELRCDPISGHTALYWYRQSLGQGPEFLIYFQGTGAADDSGLPNDRFFAVRPEGSVSTLKIQRTERGDSAVYLCASSLDWTSGVRSSSTDTQYFGPGTRLTVL.

This chain uses TRBV5-4 with TRBJ2-2; TRBD2 matches at 9 bases. Germline CDR1 SGHNT, CDR2 YYREEE (reference sequence). This CDR3 is 16 amino acids long. V shed 3 bases and J 1 base; nucleotides not matched to a gene: 4. CDR3 region: CASSYDSGGNTGELFF. Here the CDR3 DNA reads TGTGCCAGCAGCTACGATAGCGGGGGGAACACCGGGGAGCTGTTTTTT.

The rearrangement joins TRBV19 to TRBJ2-1; 10 positions match TRBD2. Per the germline V gene, CDR1 is LNHDA and CDR2 is SQIVND (reference sequence). V shed 7 bases and J 7 bases; nucleotides not matched to a gene: 19. This CDR3 is built from 18 residues. The CDR3 DNA is TGTGCCAGTACCTACGTAGCCCAACTAGCGGGATCCCTTAATGAGCAGTTCTTC. Amino acid sequence: CASTYVAQLAGSLNEQFF.

This clone was observed a few times. The chain couples TRBV7-9 to TRBJ2-3; 8 bases agree with TRBD2. V lost 4 bases to trimming and J lost 3 bases; unmatched junction nucleotides: 9. Germline V gene sequence: CDR1 SEHNR, CDR2 FQNEAQ (reference sequence). This CDR3 is built from 16 residues. The CDR3, as DNA: TGTGCCAGCAGCTCCATAGCGGGATATGGAACAGATACGCAGTATTTT. Translated: CASSSIAGYGTDTQYF. Full variable domain (remainder filled in from reference TRBV7-9 and TRBJ2-3): DTGVSQNPRHKITKRGQNVTFRCDPISEHNRLYWYRQTLGQGPEFLTYFQNEAQLEKSRLLSDRFSAERPKGSFSTLEIQRTEQGDSAMYLCASSSIAGYGTDTQYFGPGTRLTVL.

The chain joins TRBV27 to TRBJ1-1; 7 bases match TRBD1. The V gene's germline CDR1 is MNHEY and CDR2 SMNVEV (reference sequence). The CDR3 runs to 14 residues. Losses at the gene ends were 9 bases for V and 0 bases for J; bases not matched to a gene: 7. DNA of the CDR3: TGTGCCAGGACAGGGCCGCCCGTGAACACTGAAGCTTTCTTT. This encodes CARTGPPVNTEAFF.

The rearrangement links TRBV19 to TRBJ1-1, with a weak D call TRBD1 (5 bases). V was clipped by 8 bases and J by 4 bases, with 11 bases between them. Germline CDR1 LNHDA, CDR2 SQIVND (reference sequence). The CDR3 is 12 residues long. For the CDR3, the DNA is TGTGCCAGTTTAGGGGTAGGCACTGAAGCTTTCTTT. It yields the protein CASLGVGTEAFF.

The chain recombines TRBV7-9 with TRBJ2-2; TRBD2 might be the D (5 bases). The germline V gene has CDR1 SEHNR and CDR2 FQNEAQ (reference sequence). This CDR3 has 13 amino acids. Trimming removed 1 base from V and 6 bases from J, with 6 bases in between. The CDR3 spells CASSLEGAGELFF. The CDR3 DNA reads TGTGCCAGCAGCTTAGAGGGAGCCGGGGAGCTGTTTTTT.